This T cell receptor (beta chain) was recorded in a study of cytomegalovirus exposure and HLA in healthy donors (dated by TCRdb to about 2017). Looking at the study overall: In an earlier analysis of around 540 of the donors, 250 to 300 Gb of sequence data and roughly 100 million unique TCR beta sequences from 180 million or so T cells were reported. An early release covering some 640 HLA-typed donors comprised roughly 300 gigabases of sequencing data and 85 million to 100 million unique TCR sequences. Of the 300 to 500 genotyped donors, less than 90% were placed in the genetic ancestry cluster associated with self-reported Caucasian donors. The study was designed to test whether signatures of past pathogen exposure could be identified by cataloging public T cell receptors. The study used immunosequencing to profile the T cell repertoires of several hundred subjects and linked those repertoires to cytomegalovirus serostatus. Besides the first cohort of some 670 subjects, a separate validation cohort made up of about 120 different subjects was used. High-throughput TCR immunosequencing, statistical association of individual TCRs with disease status, and machine learning were combined to predict cytomegalovirus infection status. A later analysis re-analyzed previously published TCR beta repertoires from 666 donors and added high-resolution HLA genotyping to study TCR occurrence patterns. In the later analysis, no new phenotypic data were used to find candidate immune exposures; instead, reliance was placed on TCR beta sequences and their occurrence across donors. In an earlier analysis of a few hundred of the donors, high-throughput TCR beta sequencing was used to judge whether each TCR beta V gene segment behaved as functional or pseudogenic. Donor age, sex, ethnicity and CMV serostatus were collected together with the repertoire data. A later genetic analysis took genome-wide SNP genotypes for about three fifths of the 666 donors and used that subset as a discovery cohort. Every repertoire in the discovery cohort had been generated on one and the same sequencing platform. Both class I and class II loci were covered by HLA typing, at four-digit resolution. Typing coverage differed by locus: A, B, C, DRB1 and DQB1 were typed in about 620-630 donors, DQA1 in roughly 500, DPA1 in nearly 610, and DPB1 in 450 to 480. Four or five DR-DQ haplotypes were handled as single units for association and clustering because linkage in the cohort was strong. Across 300 to 500 genotyped donors of the cohort, an average of roughly 250,000 unique TCR beta nucleotide sequences per donor were sequenced, and roughly 17% of those sequences were non-productive. What the work shows at the level of the full study, not this receptor alone: An earlier analysis of approximately 590 of the donors showed that most TCR beta V segments appeared in productive rearrangements either about 90% or about 30% of the time, which broadly matched IMGT annotations. A group of highly shared sequence variants was considered likely to be a technical artifact of the sequencing pipeline. Linkage disequilibrium might explain the correlated functional status among segregating V segments, but an unknown experimental factor could not be ruled out. The study listed 150 to 200 TCR beta chains as associated with cytomegalovirus. Some IMGT-functional V segments, including TRBV6-2 and TRBV6-3, could not be told apart with the 87-base-pair reads, so those segments were excluded. The authors suggested that the approach could potentially be extended to other disease states and immunological phenotypes. A later analysis found that TCR association rates varied across HLA loci, with DRB1 alleles showing the most associated TCRs and HLA-C alleles the fewest. Sequencing depth was assumed to be roughly uniform across donors in the presence/absence analyses, though that assumption may not hold. Three of the identified cytomegalovirus-associated TCR beta chains were confirmed in vitro to be specific for cytomegalovirus antigens. In this cohort, only TCR beta chains were sequenced, and detectable features were limited by the absence of alpha or paired-chain data. For the cohort, immune exposure information was limited to CMV serostatus. A later genetic analysis associated a missense DCLRE1C variant with V-gene and J-gene trimming of TCR beta chains, and an independent cohort replicated the association. A further reported finding was that TCR beta sequences accurately predicted the HLA-A and HLA-B alleles for most subjects in the first cohort. At a false discovery rate of 0.05, a later analysis linked 16,951 TCR beta sequences to specific HLA alleles. Because counts were too low, about 18 rarely observed V segments, including chromosome 9 orphons, were excluded from the earlier analysis of some 540 of the donors. Most TCR sequences were seen in very few donors, while some public TCRs were found in many individuals. Compared with equally common non-associated chains, HLA-associated TCR beta chains in a later analysis were more clonally expanded and had lower generation probabilities. A later analysis reported that several top co-occurrence clusters appeared linked to parvovirus B19, influenza, CMV and Epstein-Barr virus. The classifier was reported to diagnose cytomegalovirus status with high specificity and sensitivity in both the original and validation cohorts. HLA typing was unavailable for some donors at each locus, so association tests used only the typed subset. A later genetic analysis reported fewer N-insertions in productive TCRs among donors in an Asian-associated ancestry cluster than the roughly 620-donor mean. When HLA alleles, especially DR and DQ, strongly co-occurred, attributing TCR associations to individual alleles was difficult. According to a later analysis, most CMV-associated TCR beta chains appeared to be HLA-restricted, and the HLA associations seemed to be driven largely by CMV exposure.

V is shortened by 5 bases, J by 4 bases, and the region joining them spans 16 bases. From the cysteine through the phenylalanine, the CDR3 covers 15 amino acids. Only the CDR3 region is kept as DNA, spanning 45 bases read in frame from base 1. For CDR1 and CDR2, the germline V gene lists SGHTA and FQGTGA. Libraries were made using the immunoSEQ multiplex PCR assay. A mixture of 60 forward primers for TCR Vbeta segments and 13 reverse primers for TCR Jbeta segments was used in the multiplex PCR. Amplification of the CDR3 region of rearranged TCR beta genes was performed with a multiplex PCR assay on genomic DNA. On the Illumina HiSeq System, the amplified TCR beta libraries were sequenced as 87-base-pair reads. As for the original processing: Across the roughly 640 repertoires, a later analysis counted tens of millions of unique TCR beta chains, approximately 12 million of which were shared by at least two donors. Raw reads were error-corrected and collapsed into unique sequences by a nearest-neighbor algorithm in which closely related sequences were merged to remove PCR and sequencing errors. V, D and J gene segments were assigned by aligning CDR3 sequences to IMGT reference sequences. Each retained sequence needed at least a six-nucleotide match to both a V gene segment and a J gene segment. A rearrangement counted as productive if the CDR3 had no stop codons and remained in frame with V and J, and every other rearrangement counted as non-productive. CDR3 was defined by IMGT convention, running from the second conserved V-encoded cysteine to the conserved J-encoded phenylalanine. Sequences without an unambiguous match to a single V gene segment were excluded from the earlier analysis of about 600 of the donors. An earlier analysis of some 610 of the donors called V segments functional above 56.7% productive rearrangements and segregating when the between-donor standard deviation exceeded 5%. A statistical classification framework was built to diagnose cytomegalovirus status from the catalog of TCR beta chain sequences. V and J gene assignment, in a later analysis, came from comparing TCR nucleotide sequences with IMGT/GENE-DB human TR gene sequences. Using the TCRdist pipeline, a later analysis assigned CDR3 sequences along with most-parsimonious VDJ recombination scenarios. In a later analysis, each TCR beta chain was defined by its CDR3 amino acid sequence together with its V-gene family, and reads lacking a unique V-gene family were excluded. A later analysis removed nearly 600 highly shared, low-generation-probability nucleotide sequences to deal with suspected cross-contamination and a sequencing artifact. In a later analysis, a clonal expansion index for each public chain was calculated from normalized within-repertoire ranks of inferred template counts. A later analysis computed generation probabilities with a VDJ recombination model fitted to out-of-frame rearrangements, and checked the results against IGoR. In a later analysis, TCR-TCR, TCR-HLA and TCR-CMV co-occurrence was scored with hypergeometric tests, and a repertoire-size bias correction was applied to TCR pairs. To estimate false discovery rates, a later analysis permuted the HLA or CMV assignments 20 times. In a later analysis, co-occurring TCRs were grouped using DBSCAN, and TCRdist sequence similarity was added for clustering within HLA-allele-positive subsets. Co-occurrence clustering excluded repertoires with fewer than 30,000 or more than 120,000 public chains, plus five with anomalous nucleotide sharing. This is the immuneACCESS table as TCRdb keeps it, with only in-frame sequences that have V and J called. A part of the clones is gone; compared with another copy, unresolved V genes explain less than half, and the rest is unexplained. V, J and clone size derive from that table, while D and trimming were established from the DNA sequence. The sample profile shows approximately 190,000 clones; approximately 84% of them were found once. Jointly, the top ten make up over 2.5% of the sample.

This clone was detected a few times. This receptor's antigen is unknown. No base-level quality is on record; no much larger clone is a single base apart. The cohort comprised more than 550 healthy bone marrow donors. At the time of sampling, all cohort members were nominally healthy, though unrecorded immune exposures were likely present. The donor tested CMV seropositive, placing the donor among the 289 seropositive members of the cohort. A peripheral blood sample was collected from each donor, and TCR beta sequencing was performed on peripheral blood mononuclear cells. Genomic DNA extraction from the blood cell samples was performed with the Qiagen DNeasy Blood Extraction Kit.

This receptor was obtained from a woman in her forties or fifties in good health and CMV-seropositive. Sequencing input: PBMCs. The chain is made from TRBV7-3 and TRBJ2-3; TRBD2 is perhaps the D gene, given 7 matching bases. The nucleotide sequence reads TGTGCCAGCAGCCCCCGGACGGGGGGCGCAGATACGCAGTATTTT. It codes for CASSPRTGGADTQYF.